The following is a T cell receptor beta chain sequence with its context. The clone's antigen remains unknown. No base quality information exists; no much larger clone differs at one position. The data were taken from a study of blood T cell repertoires in COVID-19 (TCRdb year 2020). Notes on the research overall: The collaborator samples originated in the United States, Italy and Spain and spanned the acute and convalescent phases of COVID-19. The sample metadata nearly always contained a de-identified subject ID, COVID-19 status, age in years and sex. Where available, HLA class I and class II types were taken from metadata supplied by the sample provider and were not determined by assay-based typing. Deeply sampled blood TCRbeta repertoires from subjects exposed to, actively infected with, or recovered from COVID-19 were included in the dataset. The repertoires were released in a freely available public database intended as a resource for research on the immune response to SARS-CoV-2. Samples came from the ongoing ImmuneRACE study (first 160 participants) plus 1,254 subjects from 6 global collaborators. The material from the prospective study consisted of cDNA or gDNA derived from T cells, B-cell-depleted T cells, or PBMCs. Study-wide conclusions, independent of this receptor: The quantity of clinical and demographic metadata differed by source and by participant and was supplied without curation.

A second Seattle source provided samples from volunteer blood donors who had recovered from COVID-19. The collaborating institutions used their own protocols to collect whole blood in K2EDTA tubes. Collaborator samples were shipped for TCRbeta analysis as frozen whole blood, isolated PBMCs, or DNA extracted from either sample type. TCRbeta CDR3 regions were amplified from genomic DNA using the immunoSEQ Assay, a bias-controlled multiplex PCR. The authors' analysis ran thus. The number of nucleated cells in each sample was estimated by amplification of reference gene primers within the assay. To quantify the absolute abundance of each unique TCRbeta CDR3 rearrangement, sequence reads were collapsed and filtered. Productive Simpson clonality was computed per sample as the square root of Simpson's diversity index over productive rearrangements. TCRdb limited this immuneACCESS table to in-frame rearrangements with V and J called. A share of clones is missing; checked studies link under half to unresolved V genes, and the rest is unexplained. For V, J and clone size, that table is used; D and trimming come from the DNA. This sample comprises 250,000 to 350,000 clones, 87% of them detected only once. The ten most abundant clones make up about 2% of the sample.

Compared with germline, V lacks 5 bases and J lacks 6 bases; bases without a gene match: 1. The cysteine opens and the phenylalanine closes a CDR3 of 12 amino acids. Only the CDR3 portion is preserved as DNA: 36 bases, with reading frame beginning at the first base. This chain is built from TRBV12-3 or TRBV12-4 and TRBJ1-2; 9 junctional bases match TRBD1. Sequenced input: peripheral blood. The origin of this receptor is a woman in her forties or fifties who had recovered from COVID-19. The DNA is as follows: TGTGCCAGCAGTCGACAGGGGGATGGCTACACCTTC. Translated, this gives CASSRQGDGYTF.